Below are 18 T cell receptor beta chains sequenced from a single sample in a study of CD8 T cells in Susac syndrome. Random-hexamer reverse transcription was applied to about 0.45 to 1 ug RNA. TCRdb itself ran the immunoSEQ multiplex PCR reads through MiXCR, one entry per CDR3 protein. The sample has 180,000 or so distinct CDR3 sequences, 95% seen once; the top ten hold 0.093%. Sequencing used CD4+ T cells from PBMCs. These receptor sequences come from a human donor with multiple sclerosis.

The CDR3 sequence is CASSDGQGFGYTF. The CDR3 nucleotides are TGTGCCAGCAGTGACGGGCAGGGATTCGGCTACACCTTC. The chain couples TRBV6-4 to TRBJ1-2; weak D call: TRBD1 (5 bases). Germline CDR1 reads MRHNA; CDR2 reads SNTAGT. The CDR3 is 13 amino acids. The V end was cut by 2 bases, the J end by 8 bases, with 12 bases between.

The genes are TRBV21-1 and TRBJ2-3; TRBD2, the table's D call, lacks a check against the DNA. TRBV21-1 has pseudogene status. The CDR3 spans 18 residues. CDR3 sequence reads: CASSKALLAGGPFDTQYF. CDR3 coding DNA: TGTGCCAGCAGCAAAGCCCTCCTAGCGGGGGGGCCGTTTGATACGCAGTATTTT.

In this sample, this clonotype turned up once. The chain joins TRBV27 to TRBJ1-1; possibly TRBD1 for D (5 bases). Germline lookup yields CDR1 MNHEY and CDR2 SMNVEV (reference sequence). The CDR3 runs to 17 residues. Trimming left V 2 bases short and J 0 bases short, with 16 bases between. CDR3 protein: CASSLGYEGNMNTEAFF. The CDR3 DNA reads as TGTGCCAGCAGTTTAGGGTACGAGGGGAACATGAACACTGAAGCTTTCTTT.

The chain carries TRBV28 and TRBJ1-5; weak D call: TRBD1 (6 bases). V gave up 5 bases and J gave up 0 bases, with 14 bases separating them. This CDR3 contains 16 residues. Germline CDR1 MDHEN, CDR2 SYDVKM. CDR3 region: CASSALRGYSNQPQHF. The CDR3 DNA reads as TGTGCCAGCAGTGCACTCAGGGGTTATAGCAATCAGCCCCAGCATTTT.

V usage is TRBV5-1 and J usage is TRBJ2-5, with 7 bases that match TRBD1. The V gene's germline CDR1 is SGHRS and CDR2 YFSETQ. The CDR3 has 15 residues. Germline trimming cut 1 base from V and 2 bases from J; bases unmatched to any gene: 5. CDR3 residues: CASSLQTGSQETQYF. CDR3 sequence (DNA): TGCGCCAGCAGCTTGCAGACAGGGAGTCAAGAGACCCAGTACTTC.

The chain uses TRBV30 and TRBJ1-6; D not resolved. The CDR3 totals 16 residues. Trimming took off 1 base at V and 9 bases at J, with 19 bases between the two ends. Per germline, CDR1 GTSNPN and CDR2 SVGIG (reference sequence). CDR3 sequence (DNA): TGTGCCTGGAGTGGAGAAATCGGGCGGGCAGCTTCACCCCTCCACTTT. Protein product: CAWSGEIGRAASPLHF.

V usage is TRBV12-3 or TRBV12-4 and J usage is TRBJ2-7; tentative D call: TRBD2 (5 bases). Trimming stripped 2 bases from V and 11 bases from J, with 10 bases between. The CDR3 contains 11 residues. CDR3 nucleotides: TGTGCCAGCAGTTTATCGTCCGGGAAGTACTTC. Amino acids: CASSLSSGKYF.

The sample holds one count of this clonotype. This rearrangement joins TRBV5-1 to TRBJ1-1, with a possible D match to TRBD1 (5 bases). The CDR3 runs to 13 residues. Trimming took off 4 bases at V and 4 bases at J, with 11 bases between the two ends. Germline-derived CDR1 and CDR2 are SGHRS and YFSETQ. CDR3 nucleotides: TGCGCCAGCAGCGGAGGGGATGGCACTGAAGCTTTCTTT. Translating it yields CASSGGDGTEAFF. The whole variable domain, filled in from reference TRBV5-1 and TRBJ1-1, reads KAGVTQTPRYLIKTRGQQVTLSCSPISGHRSVSWYQQTPGQGLQFLFEYFSETQRNKGNFPGRFSGRQFSNSRSEMNVSTLELGDSALYLCASSGGDGTEAFFGQGTRLTVV.

The chain's CDR3 is CASSPPGGTEAFF. For the CDR3, the DNA is TGTGCCAGCTCACCACCGGGGGGGACTGAAGCTTTCTTT. The J gene is TRBJ1-1, the V gene TRBV18, with D possibly matching TRBD1 (5 bases). From germline, CDR1 is KGHSH and CDR2 LQKENI. Trimming pared 0 bases from V and 5 bases from J, leaving 7 bases between. The CDR3 has 13 amino acids. The variable domain in full, completed from reference TRBV18 and TRBJ1-1, reads NAGVMQNPRHLVRRRGQEARLRCSPMKGHSHVYWYRQLPEEGLKFMVYLQKENIIDESGMPKERFSAEFPKEGPSILRIQQVVRGDSAAYFCASSPPGGTEAFFGQGTRLTVV.

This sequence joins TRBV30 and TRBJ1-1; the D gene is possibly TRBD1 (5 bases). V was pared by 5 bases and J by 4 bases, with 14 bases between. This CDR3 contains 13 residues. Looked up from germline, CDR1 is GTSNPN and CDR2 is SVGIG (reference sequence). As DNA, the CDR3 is TGTGCCTGGGCGGAGCAGGGTCCCACTGAAGCTTTCTTT. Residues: CAWAEQGPTEAFF.

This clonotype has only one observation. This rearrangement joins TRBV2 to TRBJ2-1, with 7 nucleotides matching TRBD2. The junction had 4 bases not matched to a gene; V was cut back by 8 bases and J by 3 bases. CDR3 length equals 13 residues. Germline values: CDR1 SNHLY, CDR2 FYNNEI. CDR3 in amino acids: CASASSGYNEQFF. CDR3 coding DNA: TGTGCCAGCGCTTCTAGCGGCTACAATGAGCAGTTCTTC.

The CDR3, as DNA: TGTGCCAGCAGTACTCAGGGCTATGGCTACACCTTC. Translating gives CASSTQGYGYTF. The rearrangement uses TRBV2 and TRBJ1-2; D possibly corresponds to TRBD1 (5 bases). CDR3 length: 12 residues. Germline CDR1 is SNHLY and CDR2 is FYNNEI. The V and J ends lost 5 bases and 4 bases respectively, with 8 bases between them. The full variable domain, in which reference TRBV2 and TRBJ1-2 provide the parts outside the CDR3, is EPEVTQTPSHQVTQMGQEVILRCVPISNHLYFYWYRQILGQKVEFLVSFYNNEISEKSEIFDDQFSVERPDGSNFTLKIRSTKLEDSAMYFCASSTQGYGYTFGSGTRLTVV.

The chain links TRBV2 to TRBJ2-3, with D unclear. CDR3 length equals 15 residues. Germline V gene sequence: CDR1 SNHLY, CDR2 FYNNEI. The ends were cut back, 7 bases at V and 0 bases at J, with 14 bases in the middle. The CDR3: CASTEDFPSTDTQYF. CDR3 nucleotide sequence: TGTGCCAGCACCGAAGACTTCCCTAGCACAGATACGCAGTATTTT.

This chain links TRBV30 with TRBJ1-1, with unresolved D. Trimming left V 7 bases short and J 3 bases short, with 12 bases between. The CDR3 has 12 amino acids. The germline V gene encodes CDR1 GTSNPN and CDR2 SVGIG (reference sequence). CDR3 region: CALSPWDTEAFF. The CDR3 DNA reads TGTGCCTTATCGCCCTGGGACACTGAAGCTTTCTTT. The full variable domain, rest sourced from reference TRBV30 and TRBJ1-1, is SQTIHQWPATLVQPVGSPLSLECTVEGTSNPNLYWYRQAAGRGLQLLFYSVGIGQISSEVPQNLSASRPQDRQFILSSKKLLLSDSGFYLCALSPWDTEAFFGQGTRLTVV.

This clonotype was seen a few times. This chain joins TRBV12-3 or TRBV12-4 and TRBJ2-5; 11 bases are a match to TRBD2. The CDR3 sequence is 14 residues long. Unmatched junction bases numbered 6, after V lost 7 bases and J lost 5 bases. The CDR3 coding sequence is TGTGCCAGCACCGTCCTAGCGGGGGGTGAGACCCAGTACTTC. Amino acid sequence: CASTVLAGGETQYF.

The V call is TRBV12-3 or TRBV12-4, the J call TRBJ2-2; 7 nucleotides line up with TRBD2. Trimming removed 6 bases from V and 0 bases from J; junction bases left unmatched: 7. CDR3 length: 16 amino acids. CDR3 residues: CASRPRGEANTGELFF. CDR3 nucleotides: TGTGCCAGCAGGCCCCGGGGGGAGGCGAACACCGGGGAGCTGTTTTTT.

DNA of the CDR3: TGTGCCACCAGCAGAGGGGCAGGGGATGGTGGCTACACCTTC. Translation: CATSRGAGDGGYTF. The rearrangement links TRBV15 to TRBJ1-2, with a tentative D call TRBD1 (6 bases). Germline-derived CDR1 and CDR2 are LNHNV and YYDKDF (reference sequence). V gave up 1 base and J gave up 7 bases, with 13 bases separating them. The CDR3 is 14 amino acids.

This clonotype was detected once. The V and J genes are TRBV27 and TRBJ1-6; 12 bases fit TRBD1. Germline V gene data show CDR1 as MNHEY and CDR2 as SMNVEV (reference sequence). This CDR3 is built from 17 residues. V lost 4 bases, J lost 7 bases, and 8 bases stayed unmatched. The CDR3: CASSSLGTGGGNSPLHF. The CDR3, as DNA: TGTGCCAGCAGTTCCCTCGGGACAGGGGGCGGAAATTCACCCCTCCACTTT.